These 9 T cell receptor beta chains share one sample of origin, sequenced in a study of shared T cell receptors in the human thymus. Clones were sequenced by immunoSEQ multiplex PCR, and TCRdb holds only the in-frame ones, with some missing. Of about 660,000 clones detected, approximately 90% appear once; the ten largest clones hold around 0.0099%. These same data were also listed under a study on human thymus T cells.

Sequencing was carried out using thymocytes. The receptors come from a boy under two years old with a congenital heart defect.

In this sample, this clone turned up once. The rearrangement joins TRBV30 to TRBJ1-1; no definite D call. Germline V gene sequence: CDR1 GTSNPN, CDR2 SVGIG (reference sequence). V lost 2 bases, J lost 6 bases, and 10 bases lay in between. CDR3 length: 12 residues. This CDR3 is CAWSCRSAEAFF. CDR3 nucleotides: TGTGCCTGGAGTTGTCGGTCGGCTGAAGCTTTCTTT. Based on the CDR3 plus reference TRBV30 and TRBJ1-1, the full variable domain is SQTIHQWPATLVQPVGSPLSLECTVEGTSNPNLYWYRQAAGRGLQLLFYSVGIGQISSEVPQNLSASRPQDRQFILSSKKLLLSDSGFYLCAWSCRSAEAFFGQGTRLTVV.

The rearrangement links TRBV6-5 to TRBJ2-5; D not resolved. The last part of the DNA fits TRBJ2-7 better; the J call may be wrong. The CDR3 loop spans 13 amino acids. Germline lookup yields CDR1 MNHEY and CDR2 SVGAGI. The CDR3 bases are TGTGCCAGCAGTTCCCCTCGAGGCTACGAGCAGTACTTC. This encodes CASSSPRGYEQYF.

This chain joins TRBV28 and TRBJ1-1; D uncertain. This CDR3 is built from 12 residues. V was pared by 10 bases and J by 0 bases, with 9 bases between. CDR1 and CDR2 from the germline V gene are MDHEN and SYDVKM. The CDR3 reads CATGALNTEAFF. As DNA, the CDR3 is TGTGCCACCGGAGCTTTGAACACTGAAGCTTTCTTT.

The chain employs TRBV7-9 and TRBJ1-5; 9 bases agree with TRBD1. The CDR3 length is 17 residues. Germline trimming cut 3 bases from V and 1 base from J; bases unmatched to any gene: 7. CDR1 SEHNR and CDR2 FQNEAQ come from the germline V gene (reference sequence). The chain's CDR3 is CASSLDRGPWSNQPQHF. The CDR3, as DNA: TGTGCCAGCAGCTTGGACAGGGGCCCCTGGAGCAATCAGCCCCAGCATTTT.

The V and J genes are TRBV19 and TRBJ1-5; maybe TRBD1 (6 bases). Germline CDR1 and CDR2: LNHDA and SQIVND (reference sequence). The V and J ends lost 4 bases and 5 bases respectively, with 15 bases between them. The CDR3 has 15 amino acids. The CDR3 nucleotides read TGTGCCAGTAGTAGGGGACAAGAGGGGGATCAGCCCCAGCATTTT. It translates to CASSRGQEGDQPQHF.

This clone has more than one count but fewer than ten. The rearrangement joins TRBV19 to TRBJ2-1; 10 bases are a match to TRBD2. This CDR3 spans 16 amino acids. Germline assignment: CDR1 LNHDA and CDR2 SQIVND (reference sequence). V dropped 3 bases and J dropped 0; count of bases not matched to a gene: 2. The CDR3 reads CASSISGRPSYNEQFF. Written as DNA, the CDR3 is TGTGCCAGTAGTATTAGCGGGAGGCCCTCCTACAATGAGCAGTTCTTC.

The J gene is TRBJ2-7, the V gene TRBV4-3, with D possibly TRBD2 on 5 matching bases. CDR3 length: 18 residues. The V gene lost 0 bases and the J gene lost 0 bases, with 18 bases spanning the gap. Germline V gives CDR1 LGHNA, CDR2 YSLEER. The CDR3 is CASSQDALVAAGSYEQYF. The DNA for the CDR3 is TGCGCCAGCAGCCAAGATGCCTTAGTTGCGGCGGGCTCCTACGAGCAGTACTTC.

The CDR3 region is CAWSVQVTLSFNEQFF. The CDR3 DNA is TGTGCCTGGAGTGTACAGGTAACTCTTTCGTTTAATGAGCAGTTCTTC. The chain has TRBV30 and TRBJ2-1; a possible D gene is TRBD1 (5 bases). Trimming removed 0 bases from V and 7 bases from J, with 19 bases in between. Germline-derived CDR1 and CDR2 are GTSNPN and SVGIG (reference sequence). The CDR3 runs to 16 residues.

The rearrangement joins TRBV6-1 to TRBJ1-2, with D uncertain. The germline gives CDR1 MNHNS, CDR2 SASEGT. CDR3 length: 15 residues. V lost 1 base and J lost 0, with 9 bases in between. CDR3 residues: CASSEGWHTNYGYTF. The CDR3 DNA is TGTGCCAGCAGTGAAGGGTGGCACACTAACTATGGCTACACCTTC.